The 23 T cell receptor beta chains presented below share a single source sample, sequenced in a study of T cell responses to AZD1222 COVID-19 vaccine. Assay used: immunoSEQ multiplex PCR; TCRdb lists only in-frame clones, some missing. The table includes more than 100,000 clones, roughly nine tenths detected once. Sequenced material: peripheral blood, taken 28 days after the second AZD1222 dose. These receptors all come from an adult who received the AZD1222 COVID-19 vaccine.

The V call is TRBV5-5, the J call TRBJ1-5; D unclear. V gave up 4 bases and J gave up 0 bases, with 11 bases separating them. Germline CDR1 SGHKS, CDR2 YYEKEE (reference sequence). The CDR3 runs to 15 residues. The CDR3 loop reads CASSIRAHSNQPQHF. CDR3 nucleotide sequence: TGTGCCAGCAGCATCCGGGCCCATAGCAATCAGCCCCAGCATTTT.

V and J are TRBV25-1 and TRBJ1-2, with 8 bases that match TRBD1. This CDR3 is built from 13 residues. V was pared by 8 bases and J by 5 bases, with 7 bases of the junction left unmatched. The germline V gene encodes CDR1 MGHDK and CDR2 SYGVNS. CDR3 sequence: CASGQGAPYGYTF. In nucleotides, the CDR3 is TGTGCCAGCGGCCAGGGGGCCCCATATGGCTACACCTTC.

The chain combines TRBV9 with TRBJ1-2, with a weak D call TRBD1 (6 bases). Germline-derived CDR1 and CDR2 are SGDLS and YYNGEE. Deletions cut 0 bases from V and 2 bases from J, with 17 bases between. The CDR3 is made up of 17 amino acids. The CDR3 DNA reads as TGTGCCAGCAGCGTAGGGGGGGCAGGTGGGTTCAACTATGGCTACACCTTC. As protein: CASSVGGAGGFNYGYTF.

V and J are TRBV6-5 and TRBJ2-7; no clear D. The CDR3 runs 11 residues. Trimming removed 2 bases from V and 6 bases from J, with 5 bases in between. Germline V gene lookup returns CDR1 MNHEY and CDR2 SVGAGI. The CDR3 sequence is CASSYRAEQYF. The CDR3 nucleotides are TGTGCCAGCAGTTACAGGGCCGAGCAGTACTTC.

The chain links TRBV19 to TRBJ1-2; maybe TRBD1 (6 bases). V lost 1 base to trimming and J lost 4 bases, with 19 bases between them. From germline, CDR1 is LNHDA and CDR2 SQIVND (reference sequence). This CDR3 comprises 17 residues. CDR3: CASSIVIGGAETYGYTF. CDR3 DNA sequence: TGTGCCAGTAGTATAGTCATCGGGGGCGCGGAGACCTATGGCTACACCTTC.

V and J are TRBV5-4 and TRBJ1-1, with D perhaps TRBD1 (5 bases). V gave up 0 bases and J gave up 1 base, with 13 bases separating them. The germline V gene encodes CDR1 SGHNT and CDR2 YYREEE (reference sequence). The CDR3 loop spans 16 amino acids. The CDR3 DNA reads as TGTGCCAGCAGCTTGGGTCCAGGGTCCGCGAACACTGAAGCTTTCTTT. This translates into CASSLGPGSANTEAFF.

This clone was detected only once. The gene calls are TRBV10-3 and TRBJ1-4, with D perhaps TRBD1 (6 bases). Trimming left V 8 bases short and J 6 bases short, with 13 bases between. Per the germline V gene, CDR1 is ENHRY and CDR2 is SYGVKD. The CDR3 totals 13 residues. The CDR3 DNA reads TGTGCCATCCAAAAAGGGGGAGATGAAAAACTGTTTTTT. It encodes CAIQKGGDEKLFF.

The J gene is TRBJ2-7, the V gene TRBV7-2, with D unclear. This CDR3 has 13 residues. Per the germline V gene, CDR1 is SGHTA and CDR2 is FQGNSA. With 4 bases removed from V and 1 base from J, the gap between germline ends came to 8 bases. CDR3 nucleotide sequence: TGTGCCAGCAGCTCTCAGGCTTCCTACGAGCAGTACTTC. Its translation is CASSSQASYEQYF.

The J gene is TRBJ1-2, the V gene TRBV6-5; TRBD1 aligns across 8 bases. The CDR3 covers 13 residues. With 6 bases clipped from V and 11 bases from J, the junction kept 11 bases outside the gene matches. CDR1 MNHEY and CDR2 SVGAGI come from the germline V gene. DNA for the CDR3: TGTGCCAGCAGCGCCCTGGACAGGGTAGGGTACACCTTC. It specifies CASSALDRVGYTF.

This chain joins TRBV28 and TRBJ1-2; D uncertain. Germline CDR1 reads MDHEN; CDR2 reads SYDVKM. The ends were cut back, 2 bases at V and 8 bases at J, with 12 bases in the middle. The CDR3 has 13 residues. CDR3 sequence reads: CASSLVAEVGYTF. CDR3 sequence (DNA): TGTGCCAGCAGTTTAGTGGCCGAGGTAGGCTACACCTTC.

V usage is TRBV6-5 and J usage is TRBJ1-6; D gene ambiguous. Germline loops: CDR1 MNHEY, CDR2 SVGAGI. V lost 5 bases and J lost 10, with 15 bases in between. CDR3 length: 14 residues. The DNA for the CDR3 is TGTGCCAGCAGTAAGAGAAGCTCCAGATCACCCCTCCACTTT. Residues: CASSKRSSRSPLHF.

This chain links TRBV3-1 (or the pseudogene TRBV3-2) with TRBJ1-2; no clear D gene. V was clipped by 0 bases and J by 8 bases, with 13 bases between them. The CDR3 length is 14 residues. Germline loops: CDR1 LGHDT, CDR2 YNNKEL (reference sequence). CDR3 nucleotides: TGTGCCAGCAGCCAAGATTCATTACAGAAGGGCTACACCTTC. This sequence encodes CASSQDSLQKGYTF.

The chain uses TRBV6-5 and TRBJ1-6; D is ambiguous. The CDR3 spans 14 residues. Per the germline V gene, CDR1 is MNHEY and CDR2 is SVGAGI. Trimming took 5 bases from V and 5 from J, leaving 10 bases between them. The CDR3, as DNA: TGTGCCAGCAGTCATGACACCGATAATTCACCCCTCCACTTT. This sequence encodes CASSHDTDNSPLHF.

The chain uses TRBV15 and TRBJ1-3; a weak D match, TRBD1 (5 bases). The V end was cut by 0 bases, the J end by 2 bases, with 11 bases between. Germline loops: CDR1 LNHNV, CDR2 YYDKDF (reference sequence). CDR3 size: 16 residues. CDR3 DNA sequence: TGTGCCACCAGCAGAGATCGGGGGGAAACTGGAAACACCATATATTTT. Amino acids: CATSRDRGETGNTIYF.

As DNA, the CDR3 is TGTGCCAGCAGCGTAGAAGCAGGGAGGGGAACCGGGGAGCTGTTTTTT. Protein sequence: CASSVEAGRGTGELFF. The chain joins TRBV9 to TRBJ2-2, with 7 bases that match TRBD2. Germline V lookup: CDR1 SGDLS, CDR2 YYNGEE. The CDR3 covers 16 residues. V lost 0 bases and J lost 5; bases outside the gene matches: 7.

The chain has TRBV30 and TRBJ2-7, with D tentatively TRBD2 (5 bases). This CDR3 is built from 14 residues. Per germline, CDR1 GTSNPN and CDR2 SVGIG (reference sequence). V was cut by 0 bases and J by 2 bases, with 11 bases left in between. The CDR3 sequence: CAWSVSRGTYEQYF. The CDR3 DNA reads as TGTGCCTGGAGTGTATCCAGAGGGACCTACGAGCAGTACTTC.

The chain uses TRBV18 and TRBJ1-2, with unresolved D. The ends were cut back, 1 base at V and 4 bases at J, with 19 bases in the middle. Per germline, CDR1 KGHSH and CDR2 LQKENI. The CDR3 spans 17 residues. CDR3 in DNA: TGTGCCAGCTCACCACTAATCCGGCCCGGTCTTATCTATGGCTACACCTTC. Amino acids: CASSPLIRPGLIYGYTF.

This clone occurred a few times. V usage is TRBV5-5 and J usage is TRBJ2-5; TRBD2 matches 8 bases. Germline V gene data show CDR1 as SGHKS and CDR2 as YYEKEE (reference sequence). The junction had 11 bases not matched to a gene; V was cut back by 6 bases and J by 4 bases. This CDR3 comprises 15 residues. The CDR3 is CASITGGARGETQYF. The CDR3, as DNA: TGTGCCAGCATCACCGGGGGGGCGCGAGGAGAGACCCAGTACTTC.

CDR3 DNA: TGTGCCAGCAGCTCCCTCAGGGGAGGGTTTCGCACCGGGGAGCTGTTTTTT. It yields the protein CASSSLRGGFRTGELFF. The chain is built from TRBV7-9 and TRBJ2-2, with D possibly matching TRBD2 (7 bases). Trimming pared 4 bases from V and 4 bases from J, leaving 19 bases between. The CDR3 covers 17 residues. Germline CDR1 and CDR2: SEHNR and FQNEAQ (reference sequence).

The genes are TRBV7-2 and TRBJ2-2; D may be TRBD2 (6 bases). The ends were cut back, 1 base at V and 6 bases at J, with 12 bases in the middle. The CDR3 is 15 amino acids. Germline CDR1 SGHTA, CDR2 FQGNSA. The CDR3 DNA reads TGTGCCAGCAGCTTAGTCGTGGGGGGTGCCGGGGAGCTGTTTTTT. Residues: CASSLVVGGAGELFF.

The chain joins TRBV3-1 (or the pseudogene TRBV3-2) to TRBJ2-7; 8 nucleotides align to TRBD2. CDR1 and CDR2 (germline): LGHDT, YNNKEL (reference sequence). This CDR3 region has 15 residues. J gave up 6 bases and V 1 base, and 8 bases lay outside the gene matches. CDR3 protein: CASSQGSSGGSEQYF. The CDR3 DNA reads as TGTGCCAGCAGCCAAGGAAGCAGCGGGGGAAGCGAGCAGTACTTC.

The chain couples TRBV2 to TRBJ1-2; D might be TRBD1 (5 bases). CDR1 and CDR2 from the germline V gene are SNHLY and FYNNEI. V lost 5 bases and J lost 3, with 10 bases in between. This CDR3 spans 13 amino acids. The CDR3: CASSKGTDYGYTF. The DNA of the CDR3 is TGTGCCAGCAGTAAGGGGACGGACTATGGCTACACCTTC.

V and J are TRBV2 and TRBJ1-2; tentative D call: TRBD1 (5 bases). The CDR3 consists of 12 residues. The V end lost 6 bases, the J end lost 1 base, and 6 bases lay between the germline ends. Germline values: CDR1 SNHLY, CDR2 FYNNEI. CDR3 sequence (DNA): TGTGCCAGCAGGACAGTTAACTATGGCTACACCTTC. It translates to CASRTVNYGYTF.